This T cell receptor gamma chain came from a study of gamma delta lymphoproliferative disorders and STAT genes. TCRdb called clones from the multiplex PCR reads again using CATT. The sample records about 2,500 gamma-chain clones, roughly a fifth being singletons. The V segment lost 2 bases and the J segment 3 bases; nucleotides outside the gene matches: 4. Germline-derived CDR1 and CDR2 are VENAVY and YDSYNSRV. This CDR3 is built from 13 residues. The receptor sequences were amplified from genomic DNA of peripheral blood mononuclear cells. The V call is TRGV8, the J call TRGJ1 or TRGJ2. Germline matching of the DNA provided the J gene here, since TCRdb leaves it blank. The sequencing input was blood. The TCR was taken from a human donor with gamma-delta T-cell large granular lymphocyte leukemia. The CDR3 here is CATWDNGYYKKLF. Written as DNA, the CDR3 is TGTGCCACCTGGGATAACGGTTATTATAAGAAACTCTTT.